What follows are 18 T cell receptor beta chains derived from one specimen sequenced in a study of cytomegalovirus exposure and HLA in healthy donors. The PCR was carried out with 60 Vbeta primers and 13 Jbeta primers. The assay was immunoSEQ multiplex PCR, and TCRdb's table has in-frame clones only and misses some. The sample includes 150,000 to 200,000 clones, about 81% of them seen just once. Sequencing used PBMCs. These receptors were taken from a man aged 18 to 29 in good health and CMV-seronegative.

The chain recombines TRBV28 with TRBJ2-3; 8 bases match TRBD1. Trimming took 3 bases from V and 2 from J; bases not matched to a gene: 4. The germline V gene encodes CDR1 MDHEN and CDR2 SYDVKM. This CDR3 contains 15 residues. This CDR3 is CASSLRTGITDTQYF. The CDR3 bases are TGTGCCAGCAGTTTGAGGACAGGGATCACAGATACGCAGTATTTT.

Comments on this clone: Other DNA sequences in the sample encode the same CDR3. The CDR3 DNA sequence: TGTGCCAGCAGCCGTCAGGAGACCCAGTACTTC. Amino acid sequence: CASSRQETQYF. The chain combines TRBV6-5 with TRBJ2-5; D is uncertain. CDR3 length: 11 residues. Germline assignment: CDR1 MNHEY and CDR2 SVGAGI. Trimming pared 6 bases from V and 5 bases from J, leaving 7 bases between.

The chain carries TRBV6-5 and TRBJ2-1; perhaps TRBD1 as D (6 bases). V was pared by 5 bases and J by 1 base, with 12 bases between. The CDR3 loop spans 15 amino acids. Germline V gene lookup returns CDR1 MNHEY and CDR2 SVGAGI. CDR3 region: CASSPGHYSYNEQFF. CDR3 sequence (DNA): TGTGCCAGCAGTCCGGGACACTATTCCTACAATGAGCAGTTCTTC.

The rearrangement uses TRBV7-9 and TRBJ2-7; 9 bases line up with TRBD1. The germline V gene encodes CDR1 SEHNR and CDR2 FQNEAQ (reference sequence). Trimming took 5 bases from V and 0 from J; bases not matched to a gene: 8. This CDR3 is built from 16 residues. The CDR3 reads CASSRPGTGTSYEQYF. The CDR3 DNA reads as TGTGCCAGCAGCCGTCCCGGGACAGGGACCTCCTACGAGCAGTACTTC.

V gene TRBV19 combines with J gene TRBJ1-1; D not resolved. V was pared by 3 bases and J by 2 bases, with 13 bases between. The CDR3 extends over 15 amino acids. The germline V gene encodes CDR1 LNHDA and CDR2 SQIVND (reference sequence). The CDR3: CASSMGPRLNTEAFF. In nucleotides, the CDR3 is TGTGCCAGTAGTATGGGCCCACGCCTCAACACTGAAGCTTTCTTT.

Note on this clone: The junction and the germline gene differ at one end; a read error may be behind it. This chain connects TRBV7-9 to TRBJ1-2, with D maybe TRBD1 (6 bases). Germline-derived CDR1 and CDR2 are SEHNR and FQNEAQ (reference sequence). The CDR3 runs to 14 residues. DNA for the CDR3: TGTTCCAGCAGCTTCTATTCAGGGGACTATGGCTACACCTTC. Residues: CSSSFYSGDYGYTF.

The chain joins TRBV7-2 to TRBJ1-4; the D gene is possibly TRBD1 (5 bases). From germline, CDR1 is SGHTA and CDR2 FQGNSA. V lost 5 bases and J 0 bases, leaving 10 bases between the germline ends. The CDR3 spans 15 residues. CDR3 sequence reads: CASSLGPATNEKLFF. CDR3 DNA sequence: TGTGCCAGCAGCCTGGGGCCGGCAACTAATGAAAAACTGTTTTTT.

The chain joins TRBV6-4 to TRBJ2-3; D unresolved. The CDR3 contains 14 residues. V was pared by 2 bases and J by 0 bases, with 6 bases between. Germline CDR1 is MRHNA and CDR2 is SNTAGT. The DNA for the CDR3 is TGTGCCAGCAGTGACCGCACTAGCACAGATACGCAGTATTTT. It encodes CASSDRTSTDTQYF.

This clone was observed a few times. This rearrangement joins TRBV9 to TRBJ2-7; D might be TRBD2 (6 bases). Trimming left V 0 bases short and J 2 bases short, with 12 bases between. CDR1 and CDR2 (germline): SGDLS, YYNGEE. The CDR3 has 15 residues. DNA for the CDR3: TGTGCCAGCAGCGTAGAAAGCGGGTCTACCTACGAGCAGTACTTC. It encodes CASSVESGSTYEQYF.

The V call is TRBV27, the J call TRBJ2-3; 12 bases agree with TRBD2. The CDR3 extends over 17 amino acids. V lost 3 bases, J lost 6 bases, and 10 bases stayed unmatched. From germline, CDR1 is MNHEY and CDR2 SMNVEV (reference sequence). This CDR3 is CASSFRRTSGKGDTQYF. CDR3 in DNA: TGTGCCAGCAGTTTCCGCCGGACTAGCGGGAAGGGGGATACGCAGTATTTT.

CDR3 in amino acids: CASRGTGRTLEQYF. CDR3 sequence (DNA): TGTGCCAGCAGAGGGACAGGGAGGACTCTCGAGCAGTACTTC. The chain couples TRBV27 to TRBJ2-7, with 9 bases lining up with TRBD1. Losses at the gene ends were 6 bases for V and 6 bases for J; bases not matched to a gene: 9. This CDR3 is built from 14 residues. Germline-derived CDR1 and CDR2 are MNHEY and SMNVEV (reference sequence).

The chain recombines TRBV11-2 with TRBJ1-2; D gene uncertain. The germline V and J ends were trimmed by 1 base and 1 base, with 10 bases remaining between them. The CDR3 spans 15 residues. Germline assignment: CDR1 SGHAT and CDR2 FQNNGV. The CDR3 region is CASSLVRGSNYGYTF. CDR3 bases: TGTGCCAGCAGCTTAGTTCGAGGAAGTAACTATGGCTACACCTTC. The whole variable domain, filled in from reference TRBV11-2 and TRBJ1-2, reads EAGVAQSPRYKIIEKRQSVAFWCNPISGHATLYWYQQILGQGPKLLIQFQNNGVVDDSQLPKDRFSAERLKGVDSTLKIQPAKLEDSAVYLCASSLVRGSNYGYTFGSGTRLTVV.

There are a few counts of this clone. The V and J genes are TRBV4-1 and TRBJ1-2; no clear D. CDR3 length: 14 residues. Per germline, CDR1 MGHRA and CDR2 YSYEKL. The V gene lost 3 bases and the J gene lost 8 bases, with 16 bases spanning the gap. The CDR3 DNA reads TGCGCCAGCAGCCACCCCGGCAGCGGGATGGGCTACACCTTC. This sequence encodes CASSHPGSGMGYTF.

The J gene is TRBJ2-5, the V gene TRBV19; maybe TRBD1 (6 bases). Trimming took off 3 bases at V and 5 bases at J, with 16 bases between the two ends. In germline, CDR1 is LNHDA, CDR2 SQIVND (reference sequence). The CDR3 has 15 residues. CDR3 protein: CASSMGQGYGETQYF. In DNA form, the CDR3 reads TGTGCCAGTAGTATGGGTCAGGGGTACGGGGAGACCCAGTACTTC.

This clone was counted between two and nine times. The CDR3 nucleotides read TGTGCCGGACTGGGACAGTGGGACTACGAGCAGTACTTC. This sequence encodes CAGLGQWDYEQYF. The V call is TRBV6-1, the J call TRBJ2-7; 7 nucleotides align to TRBD1. The length of the CDR3 is 13 residues. In germline, CDR1 is MNHNS, CDR2 SASEGT. Trimming took 11 bases from V and 3 from J; bases not matched to a gene: 10.

For this clone: Its ends do not fully match the called genes, so a read error is possible. The chain links TRBV7-9 to TRBJ2-1; 11 nucleotides agree with TRBD2. This CDR3 contains 16 residues. Germline CDR1 reads SEHNR; CDR2 reads FQNEAQ (reference sequence). CDR3 amino acids: CSSSLRTSGSWNEQFF. In nucleotides, the CDR3 is TGTTCCAGCAGCTTACGAACTAGCGGGAGTTGGAATGAGCAGTTCTTC.

This chain joins TRBV30 and TRBJ2-5, with no clear D. Between the trimmed V and J ends, which lost 0 bases and 2 bases, there was a span of 16 bases. The CDR3 spans 16 residues. Germline V gene sequence: CDR1 GTSNPN, CDR2 SVGIG (reference sequence). CDR3 bases: TGTGCCTGGAGTGTAGGAGTAGTGGTGATGCAAGAGACCCAGTACTTC. It is translated as CAWSVGVVVMQETQYF.

The V call is TRBV11-2, the J call TRBJ2-1; TRBD2 agrees at 8 bases. The CDR3 has 15 residues. Germline V gene data show CDR1 as SGHAT and CDR2 as FQNNGV. V shed 1 base and J 3 bases; nucleotides not matched to a gene: 2. The CDR3 DNA sequence: TGTGCCAGCAGCTTAGCACTAGCGGTCTACAATGAGCAGTTCTTC. Its translation: CASSLALAVYNEQFF.